This TCR beta chain was captured by sequencing in a study of response to subunit inactivated influenza vaccine. General study results and limits: Seasonal influenza vaccination, on each occasion, was suggested by the authors to recruit few new T cells.

This CDR3 contains 14 residues. Germline loops: CDR1 WNHNN, CDR2 SYGVQD (reference sequence). The V gene lost 0 bases and the J gene lost 0 bases, with 4 bases spanning the gap. Note on this clonotype: The antigen is undetermined.

Using its own MiXCR run on the RT-PCR reads, TCRdb lists one record per CDR3 protein. The data contain approximately 290,000 distinct CDR3 sequences, about 20% of them seen just once; the ten biggest clones take up 10%. This TCR came from a man aged 50 to 75 who received an inactivated influenza vaccine. Here the sequenced sample was PBMCs from blood, taken approximately 20 months after vaccination. The chain employs TRBV10-1 and TRBJ2-3, with D hard to call. CDR3 amino acids: CASSESRSTDTQYF. The CDR3 nucleotides read TGCGCCAGCAGTGAGTCGAGGAGCACAGATACGCAGTATTTT.